This T cell receptor beta chain was obtained from a study of blood T cells in healthy people across ages. About the study: In model experiments, template switching was able to capture about one barcoded beta molecule for every two T cells that were present. Broader study findings: Long-lived donors exceeded aged donors in naive CD4+ cells and diversity.

A second roughly 6 to 11 cycle PCR used barcoded and J-beta primers. Every molecule of cDNA carried a tag from a template-switch adaptor with 12 random nucleotides. Each CDR3 protein gets one entry after TCRdb re-called the 5' RACE reads with MiXCR. The table includes hundreds of thousands of distinct CDR3 sequences, 45% to 50% detected once. Per-sample yields of isolated PBMCs were at least 6 million. This clonotype was detected a few times. What it recognizes is unknown. The V segment lost 4 bases and the J segment 7 bases; nucleotides outside the gene matches: 6. The CDR3 loop spans 13 amino acids. Germline V lookup: CDR1 MNHEY, CDR2 SMNVEV (reference sequence).

The chain combines TRBV27 with TRBJ2-5, with 7 bases that match TRBD1. Input material: blood. The clonotype comes from a woman aged 60 to 75 in good health. The CDR3 DNA follows: TGTGCCAGCAGTTCCGACAGGGAATGGACCCAGTACTTC. Translating gives CASSSDREWTQYF.